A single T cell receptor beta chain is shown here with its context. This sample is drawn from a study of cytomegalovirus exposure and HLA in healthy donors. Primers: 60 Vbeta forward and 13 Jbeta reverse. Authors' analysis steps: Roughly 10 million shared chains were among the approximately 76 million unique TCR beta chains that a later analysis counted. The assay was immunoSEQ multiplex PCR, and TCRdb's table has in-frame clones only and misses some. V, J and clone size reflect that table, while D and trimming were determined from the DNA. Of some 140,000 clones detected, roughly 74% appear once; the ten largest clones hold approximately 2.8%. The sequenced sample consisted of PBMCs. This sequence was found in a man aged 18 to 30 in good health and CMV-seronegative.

The CDR3 loop reads CASRTGTQPQHF. CDR3 sequence (DNA): TGCGCCAGCCGGACAGGCACTCAGCCCCAGCATTTT. This sequence joins TRBV10-1 and TRBJ1-5, with 7 positions matching TRBD1. V lost 8 bases, J lost 6 bases, and 4 bases stayed unmatched. The CDR3 spans 12 residues. Germline values: CDR1 WNHNN, CDR2 SYGVQD (reference sequence).